Listed below are T cell receptor beta chains from one sample, sequenced in a study of blood T cell repertoires in COVID-19. Produced via immunoSEQ multiplex PCR; TCRdb's table is partial and in-frame only. The data show roughly 140,000 clones, 84% seen once. Sequencing was carried out using peripheral blood. These receptors all come from a woman between 45 and 65 years old in a cohort sampled during active or convalescent COVID-19. CDR3s include the opening cysteine and the closing phenylalanine or tryptophan. Each record gives: D gene, clone size, J gene, V gene, CDR3 DNA, CDR3 protein. A D gene is named only where the DNA matches it firmly. For some rows the clone size is stated as once, few or many, or as a class when expanded; others skip it.

d_call: -; clone_size: -; j_call: TRBJ1-1; v_call: TRBV12-5; cdr3_nt: TGTGCTAGTGGTTTTGAGGCGACGGCCACTGAAGCTTTCTTT; cdr3_aa: CASGFEATATEAFF
d_call: -; clone_size: once; j_call: TRBJ1-1; v_call: TRBV25-1; cdr3_nt: TGTGCCAGCAGTGATGCAGCAAGGGGCACTGAAGCTTTCTTT; cdr3_aa: CASSDAARGTEAFF
d_call: -; clone_size: -; j_call: TRBJ2-1; v_call: TRBV21-1; cdr3_nt: TGTGCCAGCAGCAAAGAGGGGGCAGGGGGCCATGGTCTAGTGCAGTTCTTC; cdr3_aa: CASSKEGAGGHGLVQFF
d_call: TRBD2; clone_size: -; j_call: TRBJ2-5; v_call: TRBV5-5; cdr3_nt: TGTGCCAGCAGCTTGAGTTCCGGGTGGCGGGGGGAGACCCAGTACTTC; cdr3_aa: CASSLSSGWRGETQYF
d_call: -; clone_size: -; j_call: TRBJ2-5; v_call: TRBV7-9; cdr3_nt: TGTGCCAGCAGCCCCTGGACAATCCAAGAGACCCAGTACTTC; cdr3_aa: CASSPWTIQETQYF
d_call: -; clone_size: -; j_call: TRBJ1-2; v_call: TRBV2; cdr3_nt: TGTGCCAGCAAGGACAATAACTATGGCTACACCTTC; cdr3_aa: CASKDNNYGYTF
d_call: TRBD2; clone_size: -; j_call: TRBJ2-1; v_call: TRBV4-1; cdr3_nt: TGCGCCAGCAGCCAAGATGGCCTAGCGGGGGGCCAGGATGAGCAGTTCTTC; cdr3_aa: CASSQDGLAGGQDEQFF
d_call: -; clone_size: -; j_call: TRBJ1-1; v_call: TRBV2; cdr3_nt: TGTGCCAGCGCGCGAGGGAACACTGAAGCTTTCTTT; cdr3_aa: CASARGNTEAFF
d_call: TRBD2; clone_size: -; j_call: TRBJ2-1; v_call: TRBV10-1; cdr3_nt: TGCGCCAGCTCCCCGGGGGGGGCTGAGGGGCAGTTCTTC; cdr3_aa: CASSPGGAEGQFF
d_call: -; clone_size: -; j_call: TRBJ1-1; v_call: TRBV7-9; cdr3_nt: TGTGCCAGCAGCTTGTGGGGGGTTAACACTGAAGCTTTCTTT; cdr3_aa: CASSLWGVNTEAFF
d_call: -; clone_size: -; j_call: TRBJ2-6; v_call: TRBV14; cdr3_nt: TGTGCCAGCAGCCAAGAATCGAAAGGGAAGACTACTGGGGCCAACGTCCTGACTTTC; cdr3_aa: CASSQESKGKTTGANVLTF
d_call: TRBD1; clone_size: -; j_call: TRBJ1-6; v_call: TRBV5-1; cdr3_nt: TGCGCCAGCAGCTCGGGACAGGGGAATTCACCCCTCCACTTT; cdr3_aa: CASSSGQGNSPLHF
d_call: TRBD1; clone_size: -; j_call: TRBJ2-5; v_call: TRBV5-1; cdr3_nt: TGCGCCAGCAGGGGACCGGGACAGGGACAAGAGACCCAGTACTTC; cdr3_aa: CASRGPGQGQETQYF
d_call: -; clone_size: -; j_call: TRBJ1-6; v_call: TRBV27; cdr3_nt: TGTGCCAGCAGTTTATTGCCGGATTCACCCCTCCACTTT; cdr3_aa: CASSLLPDSPLHF
d_call: TRBD1; clone_size: -; j_call: TRBJ1-1; v_call: TRBV27; cdr3_nt: TGTGCCAGCAGTGCCCGGCCTTTCGGACAGGGGGCCCCTCAAGCTTTCTTT; cdr3_aa: CASSARPFGQGAPQAFF
d_call: -; clone_size: -; j_call: TRBJ2-5; v_call: TRBV18; cdr3_nt: TGTGCCAGCTCATACACAATCCAAGAGACCCAGTACTTC; cdr3_aa: CASSYTIQETQYF
d_call: TRBD2; clone_size: -; j_call: TRBJ2-7; v_call: TRBV3-1/TRBV3-2; cdr3_nt: TGTGCCAGCAGCCCGAGGACTAGCGGGGGGCTACCGTACTTC; cdr3_aa: CASSPRTSGGLPYF
d_call: -; clone_size: few; j_call: TRBJ1-1; v_call: TRBV10-3; cdr3_nt: TGTGCCATCAGTGAGTCGAGGGTGGGGGGCACTGAAGCTTTCTTT; cdr3_aa: CAISESRVGGTEAFF
d_call: -; clone_size: -; j_call: TRBJ1-1; v_call: TRBV18; cdr3_nt: TGTGCCAGCTCGTGGGGGGGCCGCGTTAACACTGAAGCTTTCTTT; cdr3_aa: CASSWGGRVNTEAFF
d_call: -; clone_size: once; j_call: TRBJ1-3; v_call: TRBV14; cdr3_nt: TGTGCCAGCAGCCCAGGGACTGGAAACACCATATATTTT; cdr3_aa: CASSPGTGNTIYF
d_call: -; clone_size: -; j_call: TRBJ2-5; v_call: TRBV2; cdr3_nt: TGTGCCAGCAGTGGTTCTCGGGAGACCCAGTACTTC; cdr3_aa: CASSGSRETQYF
d_call: -; clone_size: -; j_call: TRBJ2-7; v_call: TRBV7-2; cdr3_nt: TGTGCCAGCAGCTATAGTATTTCCTACGAGCAGTACTTC; cdr3_aa: CASSYSISYEQYF
d_call: -; clone_size: -; j_call: TRBJ1-2; v_call: TRBV7-2; cdr3_nt: TGTGCCAGCAGCAAAAACAGCCTGAACTATGGCTACACCTTC; cdr3_aa: CASSKNSLNYGYTF